The 3 T cell receptor beta chains below come from one sample, sequenced in a study of CD8 T cells in Susac syndrome. With random hexamers, reverse transcription was performed on roughly 0.5 to 1 ug of RNA. TCRdb called the immunoSEQ multiplex PCR reads again in MiXCR, with one record for every CDR3 protein. This table has 250,000 to 300,000 distinct CDR3 sequences, 80% to 90% appearing once. The sequenced sample consisted of CD8+ T cells from PBMCs. These receptors originate from a human donor with multiple sclerosis.

The chain has TRBV3-1 and TRBJ2-5, with unresolved D. The CDR3 sequence is 14 residues long. The germline V gene encodes CDR1 LGHDT and CDR2 YNNKEL (reference sequence). Trimming pared 2 bases from V and 0 bases from J, leaving 7 bases between. The CDR3 spells CASSQIRYQETQYF. The CDR3 nucleotides are TGTGCCAGCAGCCAAATTAGGTACCAAGAGACCCAGTACTTC.

This clonotype has only one observation. The chain employs TRBV4-1 and TRBJ1-2, with 10 bases matching TRBD1. V was pared by 2 bases and J by 8 bases, with 8 bases of the junction left unmatched. The CDR3 is made up of 15 amino acids. Germline values: CDR1 MGHRA, CDR2 YSYEKL. CDR3 residues: CASSQFGTGDGGYTF. CDR3 DNA: TGCGCCAGCAGCCAATTTGGGACAGGGGACGGCGGCTACACCTTC.

The rearrangement joins TRBV13 to TRBJ2-3, with TRBD2 as a possible D gene (5 bases). V was shortened by 5 bases and J by 2 bases, with 17 bases between the two germline ends. This CDR3 has 16 amino acids. CDR1 and CDR2 (germline): PRHDT, FYEKMQ (reference sequence). CDR3 in amino acids: CASSPNREIYTDTQYF. CDR3 bases: TGTGCCAGCAGCCCAAACCGGGAAATTTACACAGATACGCAGTATTTT.